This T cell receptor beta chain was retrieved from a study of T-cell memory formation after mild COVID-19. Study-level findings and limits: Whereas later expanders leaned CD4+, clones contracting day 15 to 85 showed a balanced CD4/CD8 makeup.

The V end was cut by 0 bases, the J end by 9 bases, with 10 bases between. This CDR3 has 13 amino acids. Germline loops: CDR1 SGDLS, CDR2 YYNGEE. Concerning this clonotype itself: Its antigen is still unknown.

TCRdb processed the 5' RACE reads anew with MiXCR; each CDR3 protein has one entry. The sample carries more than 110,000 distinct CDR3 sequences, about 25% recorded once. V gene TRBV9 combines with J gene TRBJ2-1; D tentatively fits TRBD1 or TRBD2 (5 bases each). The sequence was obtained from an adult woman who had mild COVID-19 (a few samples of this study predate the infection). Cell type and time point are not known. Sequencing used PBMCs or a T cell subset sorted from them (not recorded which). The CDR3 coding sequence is TGTGCCAGCAGCGTAGTTTCCGGGGCTGAGCAGTTCTTC. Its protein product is CASSVVSGAEQFF.